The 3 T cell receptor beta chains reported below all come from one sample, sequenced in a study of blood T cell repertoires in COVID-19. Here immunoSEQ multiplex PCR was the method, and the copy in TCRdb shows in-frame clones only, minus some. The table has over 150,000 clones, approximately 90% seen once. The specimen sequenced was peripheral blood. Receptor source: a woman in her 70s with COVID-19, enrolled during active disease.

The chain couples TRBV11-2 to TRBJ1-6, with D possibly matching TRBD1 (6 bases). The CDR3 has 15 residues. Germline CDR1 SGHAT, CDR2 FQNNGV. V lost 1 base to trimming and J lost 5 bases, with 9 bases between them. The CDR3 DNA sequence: TGTGCCAGCAGCTTAGCTGGACAGAATAATTCACCCCTCCACTTT. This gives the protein CASSLAGQNNSPLHF.

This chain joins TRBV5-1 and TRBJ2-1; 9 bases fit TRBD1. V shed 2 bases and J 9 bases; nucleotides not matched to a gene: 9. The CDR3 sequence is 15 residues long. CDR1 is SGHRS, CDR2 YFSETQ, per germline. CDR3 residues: CASSLPGQGGGEQFF. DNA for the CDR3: TGCGCCAGCAGCTTACCGGGACAGGGAGGTGGTGAGCAGTTCTTC.

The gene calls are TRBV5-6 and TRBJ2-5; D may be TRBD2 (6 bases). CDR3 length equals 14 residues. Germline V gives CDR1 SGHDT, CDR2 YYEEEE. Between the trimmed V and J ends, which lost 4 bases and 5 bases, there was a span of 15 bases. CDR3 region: CASSRPGAGETQYF. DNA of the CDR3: TGTGCCAGCAGCAGGCCGGGAGCCGGGGAGACCCAGTACTTC.